This T cell receptor (beta chain) was recovered during a study of cytotoxic CD8 clonotypes in ibrutinib-treated CLL. Study findings and constraints: Pretreatment clonality was elevated relative to age-matched healthy donors and paralleled circulating CD8+ T-cell counts.

Libraries of TCR beta were made from about 2.2 micrograms of genomic DNA that came from cryopreserved PBMCs. Concerning this clone: As yet, its antigen is unknown.

CDR3 length equals 14 residues. V gave up 3 bases and J gave up 4 bases; unmatched junction bases: 2. Germline CDR1 reads KGHSH; CDR2 reads LQKENI. The protocol was immunoSEQ multiplex PCR, while the TCRdb copy is restricted to in-frame clones and leaves out a portion. The sample carries some 140,000 clones, 79% recorded once. V gene TRBV18 combines with J gene TRBJ1-2; 10 bases match TRBD1. Specimen: PBMCs, collected after 12 months of ibrutinib treatment. The sequence was collected from a human donor with chronic lymphocytic leukemia. This CDR3 is CASSPGQGFYGYTF. CDR3 nucleotides: TGTGCCAGCTCACCGGGACAGGGGTTCTATGGCTACACCTTC.